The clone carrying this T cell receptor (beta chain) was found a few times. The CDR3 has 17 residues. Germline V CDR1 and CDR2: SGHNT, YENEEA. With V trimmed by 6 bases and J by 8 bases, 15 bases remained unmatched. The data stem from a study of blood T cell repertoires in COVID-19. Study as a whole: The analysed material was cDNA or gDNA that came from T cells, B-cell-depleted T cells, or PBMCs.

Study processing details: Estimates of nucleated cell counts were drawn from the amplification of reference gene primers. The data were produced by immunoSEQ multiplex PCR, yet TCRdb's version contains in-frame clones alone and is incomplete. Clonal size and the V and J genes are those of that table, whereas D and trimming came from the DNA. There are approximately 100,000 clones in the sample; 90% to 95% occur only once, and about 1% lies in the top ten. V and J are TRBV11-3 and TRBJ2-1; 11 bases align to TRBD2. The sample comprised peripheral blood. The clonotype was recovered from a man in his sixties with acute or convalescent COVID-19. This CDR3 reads CASRQNPSGTSGDEQFF. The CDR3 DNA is TGTGCCAGCAGACAAAACCCGTCCGGGACTAGCGGAGATGAGCAGTTCTTC. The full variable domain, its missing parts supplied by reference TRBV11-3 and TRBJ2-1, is EAGVVQSPRYKIIEKKQPVAFWCNPISGHNTLYWYLQNLGQGPELLIRYENEEAVDDSQLPKDRFSAERLKGVDSTLKIQPAELGDSAVYLCASRQNPSGTSGDEQFFGPGTRLTVL.